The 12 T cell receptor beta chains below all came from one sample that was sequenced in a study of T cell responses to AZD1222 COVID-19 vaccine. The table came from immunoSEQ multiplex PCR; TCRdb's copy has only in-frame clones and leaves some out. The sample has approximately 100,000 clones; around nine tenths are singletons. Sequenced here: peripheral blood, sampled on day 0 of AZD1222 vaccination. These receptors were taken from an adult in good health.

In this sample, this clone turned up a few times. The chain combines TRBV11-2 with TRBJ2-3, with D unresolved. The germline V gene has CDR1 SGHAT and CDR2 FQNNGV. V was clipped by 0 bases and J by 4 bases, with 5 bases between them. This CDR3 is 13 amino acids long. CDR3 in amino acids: CASSLELSDTQYF. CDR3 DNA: TGTGCCAGCAGCTTAGAGCTTTCAGATACGCAGTATTTT.

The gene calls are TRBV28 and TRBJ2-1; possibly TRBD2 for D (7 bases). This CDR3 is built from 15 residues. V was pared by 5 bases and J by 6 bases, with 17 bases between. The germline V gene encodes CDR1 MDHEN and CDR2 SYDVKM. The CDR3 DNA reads TGTGCCAGCAGTCCCACAGGGAGGGGTATCAATGAGCAGTTCTTC. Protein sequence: CASSPTGRGINEQFF.

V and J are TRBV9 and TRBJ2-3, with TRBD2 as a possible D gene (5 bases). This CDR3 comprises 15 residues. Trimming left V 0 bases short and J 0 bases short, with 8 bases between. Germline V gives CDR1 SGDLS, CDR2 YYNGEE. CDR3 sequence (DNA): TGTGCCAGCAGCGTAGCGAGGGCTAGCACAGATACGCAGTATTTT. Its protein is CASSVARASTDTQYF. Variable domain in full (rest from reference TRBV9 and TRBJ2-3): DSGVTQTPKHLITATGQRVTLRCSPRSGDLSVYWYQQSLDQGLQFLIQYYNGEERAKGNILERFSAQQFPDLHSELNLSSLELGDSALYFCASSVARASTDTQYFGPGTRLTVL.

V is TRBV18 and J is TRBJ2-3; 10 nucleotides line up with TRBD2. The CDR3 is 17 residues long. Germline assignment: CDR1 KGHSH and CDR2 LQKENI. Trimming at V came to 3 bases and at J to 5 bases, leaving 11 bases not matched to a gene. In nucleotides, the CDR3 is TGTGCCAGCTCACCGGTAGCTAGCGGGAGTGGGAAAGATACGCAGTATTTT. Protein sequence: CASSPVASGSGKDTQYF. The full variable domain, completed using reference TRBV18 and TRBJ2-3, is NAGVMQNPRHLVRRRGQEARLRCSPMKGHSHVYWYRQLPEEGLKFMVYLQKENIIDESGMPKERFSAEFPKEGPSILRIQQVVRGDSAAYFCASSPVASGSGKDTQYFGPGTRLTVL.

The CDR3: CASSVRYRQGGSPLHF. The CDR3 region has the DNA TGTGCCAGCAGCGTAAGGTACCGACAGGGGGGTTCACCCCTCCACTTT. J is TRBJ1-6 and V is TRBV9, with 9 bases fitting TRBD1. This CDR3 region has 16 residues. V was clipped by 1 base and J by 9 bases; unmatched bases: 8. CDR1 is SGDLS and CDR2 is YYNGEE in the germline V gene.

CDR3 loop: CAWGGRGNQPQHF. The DNA for the CDR3 is TGTGCCTGGGGAGGCAGGGGTAATCAGCCCCAGCATTTT. This chain links TRBV30 with TRBJ1-5, with D possibly TRBD1 on 6 matching bases. Germline V gene sequence: CDR1 GTSNPN, CDR2 SVGIG (reference sequence). The CDR3 contains 13 residues. The ends were cut back, 5 bases at V and 4 bases at J, with 12 bases in the middle.

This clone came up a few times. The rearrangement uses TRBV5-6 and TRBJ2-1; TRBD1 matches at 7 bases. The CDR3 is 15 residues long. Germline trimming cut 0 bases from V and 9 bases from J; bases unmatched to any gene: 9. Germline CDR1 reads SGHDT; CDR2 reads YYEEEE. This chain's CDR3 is CASSLGPTTGSEQFF. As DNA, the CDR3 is TGTGCCAGCAGCTTGGGACCAACGACAGGGAGTGAGCAGTTCTTC.

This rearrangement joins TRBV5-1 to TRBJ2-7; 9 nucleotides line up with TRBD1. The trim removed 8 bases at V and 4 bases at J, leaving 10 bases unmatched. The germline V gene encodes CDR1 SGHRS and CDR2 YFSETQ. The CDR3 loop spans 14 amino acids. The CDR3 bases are TGCGCCAGTTCACCGGGACAGGGAGGGTACGAGCAGTACTTC. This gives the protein CASSPGQGGYEQYF.

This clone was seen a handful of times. The CDR3 region has the DNA TGTGCCAGCAGCGACAACAGGGGGCGAGATACGCAGTATTTT. Translation: CASSDNRGRDTQYF. V is TRBV5-8 and J is TRBJ2-3; 9 nucleotides line up with TRBD1. V shed 4 bases, J shed 5 bases, and the junction held 5 bases outside the gene matches. The CDR3 loop spans 14 amino acids. The germline V gene encodes CDR1 SGHTS and CDR2 YDEGEE.

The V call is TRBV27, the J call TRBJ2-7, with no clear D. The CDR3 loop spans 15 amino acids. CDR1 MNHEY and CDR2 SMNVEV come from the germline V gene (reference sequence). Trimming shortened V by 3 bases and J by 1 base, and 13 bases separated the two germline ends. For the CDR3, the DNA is TGTGCCAGCAGTTTTTTATCCGACGCATCCTACGAGCAGTACTTC. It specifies CASSFLSDASYEQYF.

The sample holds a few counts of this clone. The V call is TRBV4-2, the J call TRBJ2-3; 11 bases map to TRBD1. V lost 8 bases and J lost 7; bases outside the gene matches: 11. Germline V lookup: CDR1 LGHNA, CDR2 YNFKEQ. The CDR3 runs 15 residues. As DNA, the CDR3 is TGTGCCAGCGGGGAGTACGGACAGGGGGCAAATACGCAGTATTTT. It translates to CASGEYGQGANTQYF.

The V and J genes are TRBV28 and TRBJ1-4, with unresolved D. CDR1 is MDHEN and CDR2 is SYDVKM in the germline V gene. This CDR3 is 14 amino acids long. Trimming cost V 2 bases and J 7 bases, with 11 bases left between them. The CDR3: CASSLEVIGEKLFF. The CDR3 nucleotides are TGTGCCAGCAGTTTAGAGGTAATCGGTGAAAAACTGTTTTTT.